One and the same sample provided the 32 T cell receptor beta chains below, sequenced in a study of glioma-infiltrating T cells after dendritic cell vaccination. Assay used: immunoSEQ multiplex PCR; TCRdb lists only in-frame clones, some missing. The sample comprises tens of thousands of clones, around 81% of which are singletons, and 6.5% to 10% rests with the top ten. Sequenced here: blood, sampled before dendritic cell vaccination. The receptors stem from a human donor with glioblastoma.

The J gene is TRBJ2-5, the V gene TRBV9; TRBD1 matches at 11 bases. Germline V gene sequence: CDR1 SGDLS, CDR2 YYNGEE. V shed 4 bases and J 5 bases; nucleotides not matched to a gene: 7. The CDR3 spans 15 residues. CDR3 nucleotide sequence: TGTGCCAGCAGCCAAGGACAGGGGGCGTGGGAGACCCAGTACTTC. Amino acid sequence: CASSQGQGAWETQYF. The full variable domain, rest sourced from reference TRBV9 and TRBJ2-5, is DSGVTQTPKHLITATGQRVTLRCSPRSGDLSVYWYQQSLDQGLQFLIQYYNGEERAKGNILERFSAQQFPDLHSELNLSSLELGDSALYFCASSQGQGAWETQYFGPGTRLLVL.

The genes are TRBV6-6 and TRBJ1-5; 8 bases are a match to TRBD1. The CDR3 extends over 15 amino acids. The junction had 9 bases not matched to a gene; V was cut back by 6 bases and J by 5 bases. Germline loops: CDR1 MNHNY, CDR2 SVGAGI (reference sequence). The CDR3: CASRLGQGLDQPQHF. The CDR3 nucleotides read TGTGCCAGCAGACTAGGACAGGGTTTGGATCAGCCCCAGCATTTT.

The chain is built from TRBV5-1 and TRBJ1-1; a weak D match, TRBD1 (6 bases). This CDR3 comprises 14 residues. Germline V gene data show CDR1 as SGHRS and CDR2 as YFSETQ. V lost 1 base, J lost 0 bases, and 7 bases lay in between. The CDR3 protein is CASSLTGLNTEAFF. CDR3 DNA: TGCGCCAGCAGCTTGACAGGGCTGAACACTGAAGCTTTCTTT.

The chain is built from TRBV19 and TRBJ1-1; D is unresolved. The V and J ends lost 3 bases and 1 base respectively, with 6 bases between them. Per germline, CDR1 LNHDA and CDR2 SQIVND (reference sequence). The CDR3 contains 13 residues. The CDR3 DNA follows: TGTGCCAGTAGTATGTCGAGGAACACTGAAGCTTTCTTT. Translated, it gives CASSMSRNTEAFF.

The V gene is TRBV4-3, the J gene TRBJ2-5, with D maybe TRBD2 (6 bases). The CDR3 sequence is 17 residues long. Per the germline V gene, CDR1 is LGHNA and CDR2 is YSLEER. Trimming removed 0 bases at V and 1 base at J, with 15 bases between. This CDR3 reads CASSQEARGGGQETQYF. For the CDR3, the DNA is TGCGCCAGCAGCCAAGAGGCCCGGGGAGGCGGCCAAGAGACCCAGTACTTC.

This clone has just a few counts. This rearrangement joins TRBV10-3 to TRBJ2-5, with 11 bases that match TRBD1. The length of the CDR3 is 15 residues. Looked up from germline, CDR1 is ENHRY and CDR2 is SYGVKD. V dropped 2 bases and J dropped 2; count of bases not matched to a gene: 1. The CDR3 sequence: CAISERDRGQETQYF. The CDR3 DNA reads TGTGCCATCAGTGAGCGGGACAGGGGGCAAGAGACCCAGTACTTC.

The chain uses TRBV19 and TRBJ1-1; 9 positions agree with TRBD1. The J segment lost 1 base and the V segment lost 6 bases, leaving 6 bases of the junction unmatched. The CDR3 contains 15 residues. Germline CDR1 LNHDA, CDR2 SQIVND (reference sequence). The CDR3 bases are TGTGCCAGTAGCCGGGACAGGGCGAAGAACACTGAAGCTTTCTTT. Translated, it gives CASSRDRAKNTEAFF. The full variable domain, rest sourced from reference TRBV19 and TRBJ1-1, is DGGITQSPKYLFRKEGQNVTLSCEQNLNHDAMYWYRQDPGQGLRLIYYSQIVNDFQKGDIAEGYSVSREKKESFPLTVTSAQKNPTAFYLCASSRDRAKNTEAFFGQGTRLTVV.

The chain carries TRBV25-1 and TRBJ2-1, with 7 bases that match TRBD1. Germline CDR1 and CDR2: MGHDK and SYGVNS. The CDR3 extends over 17 amino acids. Trimming at V came to 3 bases and at J to 1 base, leaving 9 bases not matched to a gene. The CDR3 nucleotides read TGTGCCAGCAGTGACAGAGACCGGGACAGTTCCTACAATGAGCAGTTCTTC. Its translation: CASSDRDRDSSYNEQFF. Supplemented by reference TRBV25-1 and TRBJ2-1, the full variable domain reads EADIYQTPRYLVIGTGKKITLECSQTMGHDKMYWYQQDPGMELHLIHYSYGVNSTEKGDLSSESTVSRIRTEHFPLTLESARPSHTSQYLCASSDRDRDSSYNEQFFGPGTRLTVL.

The J gene is TRBJ1-4, the V gene TRBV19; possibly TRBD1 for D (5 bases). The germline V gene has CDR1 LNHDA and CDR2 SQIVND (reference sequence). Trimming took 5 bases from V and 0 from J, leaving 10 bases between them. This CDR3 is 15 amino acids long. The CDR3 sequence is CASSFRQTTNEKLFF. CDR3 nucleotide sequence: TGTGCCAGTAGTTTCAGACAGACAACTAATGAAAAACTGTTTTTT.

The V call is TRBV11-2, the J call TRBJ2-5; D remains unclear. CDR1 is SGHAT and CDR2 is FQNNGV in the germline V gene. The V and J ends lost 1 base and 1 base respectively, with 7 bases between them. The CDR3 has 14 amino acids. In DNA form, the CDR3 reads TGTGCCAGCAGCTTAGCCAGGATCCAAGAGACCCAGTACTTC. It encodes CASSLARIQETQYF.

The chain employs TRBV19 and TRBJ1-1; TRBD1 is a possible D gene (5 bases). V was pared by 1 base and J by 0 bases, with 12 bases between. The CDR3 contains 16 residues. The germline gives CDR1 LNHDA, CDR2 SQIVND (reference sequence). CDR3 sequence: CASSIVVGQMNTEAFF. Written as DNA, the CDR3 is TGTGCCAGTAGTATAGTGGTGGGGCAGATGAACACTGAAGCTTTCTTT.

V is TRBV4-2 and J is TRBJ2-7; 8 bases agree with TRBD1. Germline V gene lookup returns CDR1 LGHNA and CDR2 YNFKEQ. V lost 1 base and J lost 5; bases outside the gene matches: 4. This CDR3 region has 14 residues. The CDR3 reads CASSQGQGRDEQYF. In nucleotides, the CDR3 is TGTGCCAGCAGCCAAGGACAGGGGAGAGACGAGCAGTACTTC.

There are many counts of this clone. The chain has TRBV5-1 and TRBJ1-5; 7 bases line up with TRBD1. This CDR3 spans 16 amino acids. The germline gives CDR1 SGHRS, CDR2 YFSETQ. V shed 3 bases, J shed 9 bases, and the junction held 15 bases outside the gene matches. The CDR3 DNA is TGCGCCAGCAGCTCCGAACCTACAGGGGACGGGGGGCCCCAGCATTTT. Translated, it gives CASSSEPTGDGGPQHF.

The rearrangement joins TRBV19 to TRBJ1-2; possibly TRBD1 for D (6 bases). The CDR3 is made up of 14 amino acids. Germline assignment: CDR1 LNHDA and CDR2 SQIVND (reference sequence). The germline V and J ends were trimmed by 4 bases and 7 bases, with 16 bases remaining between them. CDR3: CASSTLDRNRGYTF. CDR3 nucleotide sequence: TGTGCCAGTAGTACCCTTGACAGGAATCGTGGCTACACCTTC.

V and J are TRBV7-2 and TRBJ2-7; TRBD1 aligns across 8 bases. CDR1 SGHTA and CDR2 FQGNSA come from the germline V gene. This CDR3 comprises 15 residues. Trimming took 4 bases from V and 1 from J; bases not matched to a gene: 6. CDR3 region: CASSYTGGFSYEQYF. DNA of the CDR3: TGTGCCAGCAGCTACACAGGGGGATTTTCCTACGAGCAGTACTTC. The full variable domain, rest sourced from reference TRBV7-2 and TRBJ2-7, is GAGVSQSPSNKVTEKGKDVELRCDPISGHTALYWYRQSLGQGLEFLIYFQGNSAPDKSGLPSDRFSAERTGGSVSTLTIQRTQQEDSAVYLCASSYTGGFSYEQYFGPGTRLTVT.

This clone has only one observation. The rearrangement uses TRBV15 and TRBJ1-1; 8 nucleotides agree with TRBD1. This CDR3 contains 13 residues. Germline CDR1 is LNHNV and CDR2 is YYDKDF (reference sequence). J lost 8 bases, V lost 3 bases, and 5 bases had no gene match. This CDR3 reads CATSRERTGEAFF. The CDR3 nucleotides read TGTGCCACCAGCAGGGAAAGGACAGGGGAAGCTTTCTTT.

The chain carries TRBV5-1 and TRBJ1-2; D remains unclear. CDR1 is SGHRS and CDR2 is YFSETQ in the germline V gene. V lost 0 bases, J lost 6 bases, and 18 bases lay in between. This CDR3 is 16 amino acids long. The CDR3 sequence: CASSLARGPIRNGYTF. CDR3 nucleotide sequence: TGCGCCAGCAGCTTGGCCAGAGGGCCAATCCGAAATGGCTACACCTTC.

The chain couples TRBV7-2 to TRBJ1-2; no reliable D call. Trimming took 1 base from V and 3 from J, leaving 15 bases between them. The length of the CDR3 is 16 residues. In germline, CDR1 is SGHTA, CDR2 FQGNSA. The CDR3 loop reads CASSLGTFGRDYGYTF. The CDR3, as DNA: TGTGCCAGCAGCTTAGGGACTTTTGGGAGGGACTATGGCTACACCTTC.

In DNA, the CDR3 is TGTGCCAGTAGTACAGGGGGCTACCCTCAGTACTTC. Its translation is CASSTGGYPQYF. The chain is built from TRBV19 and TRBJ2-7; 8 nucleotides line up with TRBD1. Germline V gene data show CDR1 as LNHDA and CDR2 as SQIVND (reference sequence). Unmatched junction bases numbered 6, after V lost 4 bases and J lost 10 bases. This CDR3 comprises 12 residues.

CDR3 coding DNA: TGTGCCAGCAGCTCCAGAGGCGCTAAGTACTCTGGAAACACCATATATTTT. This codes for CASSSRGAKYSGNTIYF. V and J are TRBV5-6 and TRBJ1-3; D is ambiguous. The CDR3 is 17 residues long. V was cut by 3 bases and J by 0 bases, with 16 bases left in between. Germline assignment: CDR1 SGHDT and CDR2 YYEEEE. Variable domain in full (rest from reference TRBV5-6 and TRBJ1-3): DAGVTQSPTHLIKTRGQQVTLRCSPKSGHDTVSWYQQALGQGPQFIFQYYEEEERQRGNFPDRFSGHQFPNYSSELNVNALLLGDSALYLCASSSRGAKYSGNTIYFGEGSWLTVV.

The rearrangement uses TRBV7-6 and TRBJ2-5, with TRBD2 matching 8 bases. V was clipped by 2 bases and J by 5 bases; unmatched bases: 13. The V gene's germline CDR1 is SGHVS and CDR2 FNYEAQ. CDR3 length equals 17 residues. CDR3 sequence: CASSLTGSSGRSETQYF. Here the CDR3 DNA reads TGTGCCAGCAGCTTAACGGGGTCGAGCGGGAGAAGCGAGACCCAGTACTTC.

This clone occurred once. This chain connects TRBV19 to TRBJ1-4; D not certain. Per germline, CDR1 LNHDA and CDR2 SQIVND (reference sequence). V gave up 3 bases and J gave up 6 bases, with 8 bases separating them. There are 13 residues in the CDR3. The CDR3 sequence: CASSMWADEKLFF. The CDR3 nucleotides read TGTGCCAGTAGTATGTGGGCAGATGAAAAACTGTTTTTT.

V usage is TRBV10-2 and J usage is TRBJ2-1; 8 bases are shared with TRBD2. The CDR3 is 15 residues long. Trimming cost V 6 bases and J 6 bases; bases outside gene matches: 10. From germline, CDR1 is WSHSY and CDR2 SAAADI. Here the CDR3 DNA reads TGCGCCAGCAGCCCACGGGGGGGCAGGGGCAATGAGCAGTTCTTC. It codes for CASSPRGGRGNEQFF.

The chain uses TRBV4-2 and TRBJ2-6; 12 bases agree with TRBD2. Germline CDR1 reads LGHNA; CDR2 reads YNFKEQ. With V trimmed by 1 base and J by 0 bases, 4 bases remained unmatched. The CDR3 is 19 amino acids. CDR3 amino acids: CASSQGTSGVTSGANVLTF. CDR3 DNA sequence: TGTGCCAGCAGCCAAGGGACTAGCGGGGTGACCTCTGGGGCCAACGTCCTGACTTTC.

This rearrangement joins TRBV19 to TRBJ1-6; TRBD1 aligns across 7 bases. Germline V lookup: CDR1 LNHDA, CDR2 SQIVND (reference sequence). The CDR3 loop spans 13 amino acids. The ends lost 9 bases at V and 6 bases at J; junction bases unmatched: 5. The CDR3 region is CASGDRTNSPLHF. The CDR3 coding sequence is TGTGCCAGCGGGGACAGAACTAATTCACCCCTCCACTTT.

CDR3 coding DNA: TGTGCCAGCAGCGTCCTAGCGGAGACCTACAATGAGCAGTTCTTC. It yields the protein CASSVLAETYNEQFF. The J gene is TRBJ2-1, the V gene TRBV9; TRBD2 agrees at 7 bases. The CDR3 runs to 15 residues. CDR1 is SGDLS, CDR2 YYNGEE, per germline. V dropped 2 bases and J dropped 2; count of bases not matched to a gene: 4.

The V and J genes are TRBV15 and TRBJ2-7; possibly TRBD1 for D (5 bases). Germline assignment: CDR1 LNHNV and CDR2 YYDKDF (reference sequence). This CDR3 is 15 amino acids long. The ends were cut back, 0 bases at V and 3 bases at J, with 12 bases in the middle. CDR3 bases: TGTGCCACCAGCAGAGATCTTGGGGCGGACTACGAGCAGTACTTC. This sequence encodes CATSRDLGADYEQYF.

The genes are TRBV6-6 and TRBJ2-5, with 11 bases matching TRBD1. The germline CDR1 and CDR2 sequences are MNHNY and SVGAGI (reference sequence). With V trimmed by 7 bases and J by 5 bases, 6 bases remained unmatched. The CDR3 contains 14 residues. Written as DNA, the CDR3 is TGTGCCAGCATCGCGGACAGGGGGCGTGAGACCCAGTACTTC. This gives the protein CASIADRGRETQYF.

The chain recombines TRBV19 with TRBJ1-1, with TRBD1 identical over 7 bases. The CDR3 spans 16 residues. Germline values: CDR1 LNHDA, CDR2 SQIVND (reference sequence). V was pared by 0 bases and J by 6 bases, with 10 bases of the junction left unmatched. CDR3 amino acids: CASSIDQGDGSPEAFF. In DNA form, the CDR3 reads TGTGCCAGTAGTATAGATCAGGGGGACGGTTCACCTGAAGCTTTCTTT.

This chain joins TRBV5-1 and TRBJ2-3; 8 bases agree with TRBD2. The CDR3 is 17 amino acids. The J segment lost 3 bases and the V segment lost 0 bases, leaving 9 bases of the junction unmatched. Germline V gives CDR1 SGHRS, CDR2 YFSETQ. The DNA of the CDR3 is TGCGCCAGCAGCTTGGGTAGCGGGGCCGGTACGACAGATACGCAGTATTTT. Protein: CASSLGSGAGTTDTQYF.

This chain joins TRBV23-1 and TRBJ1-3; D remains unclear. TRBV23-1 falls under the ORF class, with uncertain function. This CDR3 contains 19 residues. The germline V and J ends were trimmed by 6 bases and 4 bases, with 28 bases remaining between them. This CDR3 reads CASSQENLCLYLRGNTIYF. The DNA for the CDR3 is TGCGCCAGCAGCCAAGAAAACCTTTGTCTCTACCTGAGAGGAAACACCATATATTTT.

CDR3 residues: CASSLSPSVLRTEAFF. CDR3 DNA sequence: TGTGCCAGCAGTTTATCCCCCAGCGTGTTGCGGACTGAAGCTTTCTTT. The rearrangement links TRBV27 to TRBJ1-1; D unclear. V lost 0 bases and J 5 bases, leaving 16 bases between the germline ends. The CDR3 totals 16 residues. CDR1 is MNHEY and CDR2 is SMNVEV in the germline V gene (reference sequence).